Below are 28 T cell receptor beta chains sequenced from a single sample in a study of blood T cell repertoires in COVID-19. Method: immunoSEQ multiplex PCR; TCRdb's copy keeps in-frame clones and lacks some. Of a few hundred thousand clones listed, roughly 80% were seen once; the top ten hold over 15%. The sample comprised peripheral blood. The receptor source for this set is a woman aged 80 or older with active or convalescent COVID-19.

The chain combines TRBV6-2 or TRBV6-3 with TRBJ2-7; no reliable D call. The germline V and J ends were trimmed by 0 bases and 5 bases, with 14 bases remaining between them. CDR3 length equals 15 residues. Germline assignment: CDR1 MNHEY and CDR2 SVGEGT. The CDR3 nucleotides are TGTGCCAGCAGTTACTCAGGAGCTAAGCCCGACGAGCAGTACTTC. Protein product: CASSYSGAKPDEQYF.

The chain is built from TRBV7-8 and TRBJ1-5, with a weak D call TRBD1 (6 bases). The CDR3 is made up of 14 amino acids. CDR1 is SGHVS, CDR2 FQNEAQ, per germline. V was trimmed by 5 bases and J by 2 bases, leaving 10 bases between them. The CDR3: CASSHGQRNQPQHF. CDR3 sequence (DNA): TGTGCCAGCAGCCACGGACAGCGCAATCAGCCCCAGCATTTT.

The CDR3 nucleotides read TGTGCCAGCAGTACCCTCGTTCGGACAGGGGCTTTCTTT. It translates to CASSTLVRTGAFF. The chain is built from TRBV12-3 or TRBV12-4 and TRBJ1-1, with 8 positions matching TRBD1. Losses at the gene ends were 5 bases for V and 11 bases for J; bases not matched to a gene: 10. This CDR3 is 13 amino acids long.

The rearrangement joins TRBV29-1 to TRBJ2-5; maybe TRBD2 (6 bases). The germline V gene encodes CDR1 SQVTM and CDR2 ANQGSEA. Trimming removed 6 bases from V and 4 bases from J, with 15 bases in between. The CDR3 consists of 13 residues. The CDR3: CSVGTGATETQYF. In DNA form, the CDR3 reads TGCAGCGTCGGGACGGGAGCAACAGAGACCCAGTACTTC.

The J gene is TRBJ1-5, the V gene TRBV19; TRBD1 agrees at 7 bases. Germline V CDR1 and CDR2: LNHDA, SQIVND (reference sequence). V shed 9 bases, J shed 2 bases, and the junction held 4 bases outside the gene matches. The CDR3 loop spans 13 amino acids. The CDR3 DNA is TGTGCCAGCACCGACAGGGGCAATCAGCCCCAGCATTTT. Translated: CASTDRGNQPQHF.

The rearrangement uses TRBV9 and TRBJ2-3, with 7 bases lining up with TRBD1. Germline CDR1 reads SGDLS; CDR2 reads YYNGEE. The J segment lost 6 bases and the V segment lost 0 bases, leaving 7 bases of the junction unmatched. There are 15 residues in the CDR3. The CDR3 sequence is CASSVEGTDTDTQYF. CDR3 coding DNA: TGTGCCAGCAGCGTAGAAGGGACAGATACTGATACGCAGTATTTT.

The rearrangement links TRBV7-9 to TRBJ1-2; a possible D gene is TRBD1 (5 bases). The germline V and J ends were trimmed by 4 bases and 1 base, with 13 bases remaining between them. Germline CDR1 SEHNR, CDR2 FQNEAQ (reference sequence). The CDR3 length is 15 residues. Here the CDR3 DNA reads TGTGCCAGCAGCTCCAACAGGCTACTTAACTATGGCTACACCTTC. Amino acid sequence: CASSSNRLLNYGYTF.

This clone has only a few counts. The chain links TRBV5-1 to TRBJ2-3; D gene ambiguous. This CDR3 is 14 amino acids long. V lost 0 bases and J 5 bases, leaving 10 bases between the germline ends. Germline V gene data show CDR1 as SGHRS and CDR2 as YFSETQ. This CDR3 is CASSLGQTGDTQYF. The CDR3 DNA follows: TGCGCCAGCAGCTTGGGTCAAACGGGAGATACGCAGTATTTT.

CDR3 region: CATSRDRFSYTF. CDR3 nucleotide sequence: TGTGCCACCAGCAGAGACAGGTTCAGCTACACCTTC. The V and J genes are TRBV15 and TRBJ1-2, with D unresolved. Germline V gene data show CDR1 as LNHNV and CDR2 as YYDKDF (reference sequence). V was cut by 0 bases and J by 9 bases, with 8 bases left in between. The CDR3 sequence is 12 residues long.

The chain recombines TRBV18 with TRBJ1-4; 8 bases agree with TRBD1. Germline V gene sequence: CDR1 KGHSH, CDR2 LQKENI. V dropped 1 base and J dropped 0; count of bases not matched to a gene: 7. This CDR3 has 18 amino acids. The CDR3 nucleotides are TGTGCCAGCTCACCACAGATGAGACAGGGGTCAACTAATGAAAAACTGTTTTTT. It yields the protein CASSPQMRQGSTNEKLFF.

This sequence joins TRBV7-2 and TRBJ2-6; a possible D gene is TRBD2 (7 bases). The germline gives CDR1 SGHTA, CDR2 FQGNSA. V was clipped by 1 base and J by 2 bases, with 18 bases between them. The CDR3 is made up of 19 amino acids. The DNA of the CDR3 is TGTGCCAGCAGCTTAGATGCCCGAGGGGGGGCAGCTGGGGCCAACGTCCTGACTTTC. It codes for CASSLDARGGAAGANVLTF. Full variable domain (missing parts from reference TRBV7-2 and TRBJ2-6): GAGVSQSPSNKVTEKGKDVELRCDPISGHTALYWYRQSLGQGLEFLIYFQGNSAPDKSGLPSDRFSAERTGGSVSTLTIQRTQQEDSAVYLCASSLDARGGAAGANVLTFGAGSRLTVL.

The V and J genes are TRBV7-2 and TRBJ2-2; D not resolved. Germline CDR1 reads SGHTA; CDR2 reads FQGNSA. V dropped 1 base and J dropped 5 bases, with 8 bases sitting between them. CDR3 length: 14 residues. CDR3 sequence: CASSLETKTGELFF. The CDR3 nucleotides read TGTGCCAGCAGCTTAGAGACAAAAACCGGGGAGCTGTTTTTT.

This clone was picked up one time. The genes are TRBV9 and TRBJ2-5, with 10 positions matching TRBD2. Germline CDR1 SGDLS, CDR2 YYNGEE. The CDR3 spans 17 residues. With V trimmed by 0 bases and J by 2 bases, 7 bases remained unmatched. CDR3 sequence: CASSVGVTSGRQETQYF. CDR3 sequence (DNA): TGTGCCAGCAGCGTAGGCGTGACTAGCGGGCGACAAGAGACCCAGTACTTC.

This chain links TRBV6-2 or TRBV6-3 with TRBJ2-1; tentative D call: TRBD2 (5 bases). CDR1 is MNHEY, CDR2 SVGEGT, per germline. This CDR3 comprises 19 residues. V lost 3 bases, J lost 0 bases, and 21 bases lay in between. CDR3 region: CASSYSPREPRGSYNEQFF. The CDR3 DNA follows: TGTGCCAGCAGTTATTCCCCGAGGGAGCCCCGGGGCTCCTACAATGAGCAGTTCTTC.

This sequence joins TRBV5-1 and TRBJ1-1; a possible D gene is TRBD1 (6 bases). This CDR3 is built from 12 residues. CDR1 SGHRS and CDR2 YFSETQ come from the germline V gene. The V and J ends lost 3 bases and 6 bases respectively, with 9 bases between them. CDR3 region: CASSYDRSEAFF. As DNA, the CDR3 is TGCGCCAGCAGCTATGACAGGTCTGAAGCTTTCTTT.

This clone was seen just once. V is TRBV7-2 and J is TRBJ2-6; tentatively, D is TRBD1 (6 bases). The ends were cut back, 2 bases at V and 0 bases at J, with 11 bases in the middle. This CDR3 is built from 17 residues. Germline CDR1 and CDR2: SGHTA and FQGNSA. CDR3 region: CASSLQGHRSGANVLTF. Here the CDR3 DNA reads TGTGCCAGCAGCTTACAGGGACACCGCTCTGGGGCCAACGTCCTGACTTTC.

This rearrangement joins TRBV5-1 to TRBJ1-2; no reliable D call. This CDR3 has 14 amino acids. Between the trimmed V and J ends, which lost 5 bases and 5 bases, there was a span of 16 bases. Germline-derived CDR1 and CDR2 are SGHRS and YFSETQ. The CDR3 reads CASRTGLGVYGYTF. CDR3 DNA sequence: TGCGCCAGCAGGACCGGGTTAGGAGTATATGGCTACACCTTC.

This chain joins TRBV5-4 and TRBJ2-2; 9 bases are shared with TRBD2. Per germline, CDR1 SGHNT and CDR2 YYREEE (reference sequence). The trim removed 3 bases at V and 7 bases at J, leaving 13 bases unmatched. CDR3 length: 17 residues. In DNA form, the CDR3 reads TGTGCCAGCAGCTATCGGTCTGCGGGAGGGCTAGACGGGGAGCTGTTTTTT. Residues: CASSYRSAGGLDGELFF. The full variable domain, with the rest looked up from reference TRBV5-4 and TRBJ2-2, is ETGVTQSPTHLIKTRGQQVTLRCSSQSGHNTVSWYQQALGQGPQFIFQYYREEENGRGNFPPRFSGLQFPNYSSELNVNALELDDSALYLCASSYRSAGGLDGELFFGEGSRLTVL.

This clone was counted many times. V and J are TRBV27 and TRBJ2-7; 7 bases fit TRBD1. The germline V gene encodes CDR1 MNHEY and CDR2 SMNVEV (reference sequence). V lost 10 bases, J lost 3 bases, and 18 bases stayed unmatched. This CDR3 is built from 16 residues. CDR3 loop: CATRSGTARRVYEQYF. The CDR3 DNA follows: TGTGCCACCCGGAGTGGGACAGCCCGGAGAGTCTACGAGCAGTACTTC.

This clone showed up just once. The chain uses TRBV3-1 (or the pseudogene TRBV3-2) and TRBJ2-3; 13 nucleotides line up with TRBD2. This CDR3 has 15 residues. The junction had 4 bases not matched to a gene; V was cut back by 6 bases and J by 4 bases. Germline CDR1 reads LGHDT; CDR2 reads YNNKEL (reference sequence). CDR3 protein: CASSRTSGSPDTQYF. As DNA, the CDR3 is TGTGCCAGCAGTCGGACTAGCGGGAGTCCAGATACGCAGTATTTT.

This clone was observed a single time. The chain recombines TRBV5-1 with TRBJ1-6; D is unclear. The CDR3 is made up of 15 amino acids. V was pared by 0 bases and J by 7 bases, with 11 bases between. The germline V gene has CDR1 SGHRS and CDR2 YFSETQ. CDR3 residues: CASSLVAGSNSPLHF. The CDR3 DNA reads TGCGCCAGCAGCTTGGTGGCGGGGTCGAATTCACCCCTCCACTTT.

The chain recombines TRBV3-1 (or the pseudogene TRBV3-2) with TRBJ2-6; D possibly corresponds to TRBD1 (5 bases). This CDR3 spans 17 amino acids. Looked up from germline, CDR1 is LGHDT and CDR2 is YNNKEL (reference sequence). V lost 1 base to trimming and J lost 7 bases, with 17 bases between them. The CDR3 coding sequence is TGTGCCAGCAGCCAAGTTAAAAGGGGTAAAGACGCCAACGTCCTGACTTTC. Translation: CASSQVKRGKDANVLTF.

The chain couples TRBV5-1 to TRBJ2-5; 7 nucleotides line up with TRBD1. Germline CDR1 and CDR2: SGHRS and YFSETQ. J lost 3 bases, V lost 1 base, and 3 bases had no gene match. The CDR3 consists of 14 residues. As DNA, the CDR3 is TGCGCCAGCAGCTTGAAGGGGGCTGAAGAGACCCAGTACTTC. It is translated as CASSLKGAEETQYF.

The chain joins TRBV27 to TRBJ1-1; the D gene is possibly TRBD1 (6 bases). This CDR3 has 15 residues. CDR1 MNHEY and CDR2 SMNVEV come from the germline V gene (reference sequence). Trimming took off 7 bases at V and 3 bases at J, with 18 bases between the two ends. The CDR3 coding sequence is TGTGCCAGCACACGTCTGGGGGCAGGGCACACTGAAGCTTTCTTT. Protein: CASTRLGAGHTEAFF.

This clone was counted once. This chain uses TRBV5-8 with TRBJ2-3; D not resolved. The CDR3 has 12 residues. The germline gives CDR1 SGHTS, CDR2 YDEGEE. Trimming removed 6 bases from V and 5 bases from J, with 10 bases in between. CDR3 DNA sequence: TGTGCCAGCACCTACGTGCTAGATACGCAGTATTTT. Protein product: CASTYVLDTQYF. The full variable domain, completed using reference TRBV5-8 and TRBJ2-3, is EAGVTQSPTHLIKTRGQQATLRCSPISGHTSVYWYQQALGLGLQFLLWYDEGEERNRGNFPPRFSGRQFPNYSSELNVNALELEDSALYLCASTYVLDTQYFGPGTRLTVL.

V and J are TRBV5-1 and TRBJ2-7; D remains ambiguous. V dropped 0 bases and J dropped 3 bases, with 10 bases sitting between them. The CDR3 sequence is 14 residues long. Germline loops: CDR1 SGHRS, CDR2 YFSETQ. Here the CDR3 DNA reads TGCGCCAGCAGCTTGGCCTGGCAAGACTACGAGCAGTACTTC. Its protein product is CASSLAWQDYEQYF.

The V and J genes are TRBV9 and TRBJ2-3; 10 nucleotides align to TRBD2. CDR1 is SGDLS, CDR2 YYNGEE, per germline. J gave up 2 bases and V 0 bases, and 6 bases lay outside the gene matches. This CDR3 is 17 amino acids long. DNA of the CDR3: TGTGCCAGCAGCGTAGGGGTAGCGGGGGGTTCCACAGATACGCAGTATTTT. Its translation: CASSVGVAGGSTDTQYF. Looking up the rest from reference TRBV9 and TRBJ2-3 gives the full variable domain: DSGVTQTPKHLITATGQRVTLRCSPRSGDLSVYWYQQSLDQGLQFLIQYYNGEERAKGNILERFSAQQFPDLHSELNLSSLELGDSALYFCASSVGVAGGSTDTQYFGPGTRLTVL.

V and J are TRBV12-5 and TRBJ2-5; perhaps TRBD2 as D (6 bases). The CDR3 spans 14 residues. Deletions cut 4 bases from V and 1 base from J, with 10 bases between. Germline values: CDR1 LGHNT, CDR2 FRNRAP. CDR3 sequence reads: CASGSHGGQETQYF. CDR3 bases: TGTGCTAGTGGTTCCCACGGGGGCCAAGAGACCCAGTACTTC. Using reference TRBV12-5 and TRBJ2-5 for the parts outside the CDR3, the full variable domain is DARVTQTPRHKVTEMGQEVTMRCQPILGHNTVFWYRQTMMQGLELLAYFRNRAPLDDSGMPKDRFSAEMPDATLATLKIQPSEPRDSAVYFCASGSHGGQETQYFGPGTRLLVL.